The sequence of this TCR beta chain was determined in a study of PD-1 blockade in classical Hodgkin lymphoma (dated by TCRdb to about 2020). Describing the broader study: Nivolumab dosing was 3 mg/kg intravenously every 2 weeks, continuing until either disease progression or unacceptable toxicity. A peripheral blood immune signature of response to PD-1 blockade in classical Hodgkin lymphoma was defined using TCR beta sequencing and CyTOF.

As encoded in the germline V gene, CDR1 is SGHRS while CDR2 is YFSETQ. The V end loses 2 bases and the J end loses 2 bases, and a stretch of 8 bases separates them. The CDR3 runs 14 residues from the cysteine to the phenylalanine. Here the CDR3 DNA is all that survives: 42 bases in frame from base 1. Overall study outcomes, separate from this receptor: Baseline diversity similar to that of newly diagnosed patients was observed in trial patients achieving complete response, whereas significantly lower diversity was observed in partial responders and progressors. CD4+ but not CD8+ TCR diversity rose significantly by C4D1 (p=0.0027 vs p=0.16), most apparent in complete responders (p=0.02). Lower diversity was seen in patients whose nivolumab began less than 1 year after ASCT, and these patients were left out of later analyses so that immune reconstitution would not confound the results. The study covered only a single clinical trial cohort, and the causes of the repertoire differences, possibly disease activity or prior therapy, were still not defined. Baseline TCR diversity was reported to be lower in newly diagnosed patients than in healthy donors and to be lower still in relapsed/refractory patients.

The Qiagen DNeasy kit was used to extract genomic DNA from unsorted PBMCs and from the negatively selected CD4+ and CD8+ fractions. TCR beta CDR3 regions were subjected to amplification by immunoSEQ multiplex PCR with primers that anneal to V and J segments. A synthetic immune receptor repertoire was used to minimize amplification bias, and any residual bias was removed computationally once sequencing was done. On the study's bioinformatics: Custom Python scripts were used to quantify repertoire diversity as the Shannon entropy index. Unsorted, CD4+ and CD8+ repertoires were analyzed separately, except in combined analyses where CD4+ and CD8+ sequences were merged in silico. A clone was considered expanded if an increase in frequency of at least 2-fold after treatment relative to C1D1 was found, and a pseudocount of 0.5 was applied to clones undetected at baseline. Clones with 0 or 1 copy at C1D1 were classified as singleton clones, and clones with 2 or more copies were classified as non-singleton clones. By matching protein sequences in sorted samples from the same patient, clones expanded in unsorted samples were annotated as CD4+, CD8+ or unknown. Wilcoxon tests on paired samples were used to test changes in diversity from C1D1 to C4D1. Imported from immuneACCESS, the table was reduced by TCRdb to in-frame sequences with V and J called. These copies leave out some clones; in studies compared against another copy, an unresolved V gene accounts for under half, and the cause of the remainder is not known. For V, J and clone size, that table is used; D and trimming come from the DNA. Recorded for this sample are approximately 27,000 clones; 80% to 90% of them occurred a single time. Of the sample, about 2.7% falls within the top ten clones.

What this sample's time point label stands for: cycle 1 day 1 (C1D1), immediately before nivolumab initiation. Every trial patient had relapsed after autologous stem cell transplantation, and cohorts A, B and C differed in prior brentuximab vedotin exposure. The trial cohort included 50 to 60 patients with relapsed/refractory classical Hodgkin lymphoma, and each patient had a best overall response of complete response, partial response or progressive disease. Single-agent nivolumab was administered to trial patients in the multi-cohort phase II CheckMate 205 trial. An independent review committee assessed best overall response using the 2007 International Working Group response criteria. Trial PBMCs were collected just before the start of nivolumab (C1D1) and during therapy at cycle 2 day 1 and cycle 4 day 1. Peripheral blood was collected in 8 mL Vacutainer Cell Preparation Tubes, from which PBMCs were isolated by centrifugation and then cryopreserved.

A note on this clone: It has no known antigen specificity. No much larger clone is present one base from it, and per-base qualities are unavailable.

The sequences come from peripheral blood mononuclear cells (PBMCs), collected at baseline. This clonotype originated in a human donor with classical Hodgkin lymphoma. The chain links TRBV5-1 with TRBJ2-1; a tentative D call is TRBD2 (6 bases match). The nucleotide sequence is TGCGCCAGCAGCTTCGGCGGGGCCTACAATGAGCAGTTCTTC. Its translation reads: CASSFGGAYNEQFF.